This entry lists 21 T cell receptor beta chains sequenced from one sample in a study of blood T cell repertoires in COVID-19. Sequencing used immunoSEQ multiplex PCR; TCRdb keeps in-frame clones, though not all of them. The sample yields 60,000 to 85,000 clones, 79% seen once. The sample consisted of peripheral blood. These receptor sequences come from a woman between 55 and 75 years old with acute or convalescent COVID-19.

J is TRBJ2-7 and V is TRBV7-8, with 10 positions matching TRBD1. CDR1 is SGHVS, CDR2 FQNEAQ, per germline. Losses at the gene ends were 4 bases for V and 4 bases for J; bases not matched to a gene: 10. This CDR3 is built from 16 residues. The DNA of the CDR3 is TGTGCCAGCAGCTATGTACAGGGGACAGGGGAGTACGAGCAGTACTTC. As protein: CASSYVQGTGEYEQYF. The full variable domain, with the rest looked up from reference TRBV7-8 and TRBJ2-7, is GAGVSQSPRYKVAKRGQDVALRCDPISGHVSLFWYQQALGQGPEFLTYFQNEAQLDKSGLPSDRFFAERPEGSVSTLKIQRTQQEDSAVYLCASSYVQGTGEYEQYFGPGTRLTVT.

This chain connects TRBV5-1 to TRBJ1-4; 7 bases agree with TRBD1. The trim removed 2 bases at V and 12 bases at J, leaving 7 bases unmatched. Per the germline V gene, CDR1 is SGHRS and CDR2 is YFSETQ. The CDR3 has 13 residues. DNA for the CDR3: TGCGCCAGCAGCTTCACAGGGGACCGAGAACTGTTTTTT. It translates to CASSFTGDRELFF. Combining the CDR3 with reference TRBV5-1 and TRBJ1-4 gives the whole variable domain KAGVTQTPRYLIKTRGQQVTLSCSPISGHRSVSWYQQTPGQGLQFLFEYFSETQRNKGNFPGRFSGRQFSNSRSEMNVSTLELGDSALYLCASSFTGDRELFFGSGTQLSVL.

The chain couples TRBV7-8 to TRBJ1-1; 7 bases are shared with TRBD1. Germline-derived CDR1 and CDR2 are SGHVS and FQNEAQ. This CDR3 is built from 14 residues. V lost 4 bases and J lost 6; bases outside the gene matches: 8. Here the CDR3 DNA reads TGTGCCAGCAGCTCGACAGGGTTAGGCGCTGAAGCTTTCTTT. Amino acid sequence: CASSSTGLGAEAFF.

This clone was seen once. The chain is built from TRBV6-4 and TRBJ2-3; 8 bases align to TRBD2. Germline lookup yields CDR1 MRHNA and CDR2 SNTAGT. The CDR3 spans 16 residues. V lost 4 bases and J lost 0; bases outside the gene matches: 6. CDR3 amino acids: CASSVRGGASTDTQYF. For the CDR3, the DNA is TGTGCCAGCAGTGTCCGGGGGGGGGCCAGCACAGATACGCAGTATTTT.

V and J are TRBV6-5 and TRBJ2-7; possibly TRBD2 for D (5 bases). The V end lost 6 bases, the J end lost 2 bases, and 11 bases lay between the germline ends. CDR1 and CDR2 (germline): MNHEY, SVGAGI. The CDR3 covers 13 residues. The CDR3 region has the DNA TGTGCCAGCAGGAACCCCGGGGCCTACGAGCAGTACTTC. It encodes CASRNPGAYEQYF.

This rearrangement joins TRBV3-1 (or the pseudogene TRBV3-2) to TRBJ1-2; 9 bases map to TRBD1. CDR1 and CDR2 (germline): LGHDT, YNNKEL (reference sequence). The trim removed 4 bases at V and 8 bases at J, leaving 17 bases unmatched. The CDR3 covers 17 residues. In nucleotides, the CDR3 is TGTGCCAGCAGCCCTGGCCGGGACAGGGCCGCCTTCTACGGCTACACCTTC. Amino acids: CASSPGRDRAAFYGYTF.

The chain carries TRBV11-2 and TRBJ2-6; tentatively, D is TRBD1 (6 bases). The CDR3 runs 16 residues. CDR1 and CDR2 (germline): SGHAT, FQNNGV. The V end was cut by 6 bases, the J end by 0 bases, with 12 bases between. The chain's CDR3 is CASRPGVLSGANVLTF. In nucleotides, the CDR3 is TGTGCCAGCAGACCAGGGGTCCTCTCTGGGGCCAACGTCCTGACTTTC.

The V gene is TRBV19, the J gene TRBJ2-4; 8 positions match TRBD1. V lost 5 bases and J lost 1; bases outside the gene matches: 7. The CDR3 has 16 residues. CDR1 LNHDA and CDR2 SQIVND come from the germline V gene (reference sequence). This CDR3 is CASSPSGTGAKNIQYF. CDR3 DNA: TGTGCCAGTAGTCCCTCCGGGACAGGCGCCAAAAACATTCAGTACTTC.

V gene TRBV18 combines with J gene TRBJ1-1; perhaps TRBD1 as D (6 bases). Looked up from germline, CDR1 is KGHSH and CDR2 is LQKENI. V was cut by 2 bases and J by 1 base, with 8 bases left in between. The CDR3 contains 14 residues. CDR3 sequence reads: CASSPWGPNTEAFF. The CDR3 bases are TGTGCCAGCTCACCATGGGGGCCGAACACTGAAGCTTTCTTT.

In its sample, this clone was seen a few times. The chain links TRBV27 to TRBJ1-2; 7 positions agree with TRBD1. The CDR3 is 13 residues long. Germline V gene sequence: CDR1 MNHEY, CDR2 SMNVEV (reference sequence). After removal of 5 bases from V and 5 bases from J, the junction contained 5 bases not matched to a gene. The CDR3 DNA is TGTGCCAGCAGTCAGACAGGGTGGTATGGCTACACCTTC. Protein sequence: CASSQTGWYGYTF.

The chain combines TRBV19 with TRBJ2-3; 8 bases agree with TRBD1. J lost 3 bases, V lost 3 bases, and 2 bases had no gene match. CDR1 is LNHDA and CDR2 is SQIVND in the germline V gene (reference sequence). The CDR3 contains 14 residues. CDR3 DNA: TGTGCCAGTAGTATTGGACAGGGAACAGATACGCAGTATTTT. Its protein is CASSIGQGTDTQYF.

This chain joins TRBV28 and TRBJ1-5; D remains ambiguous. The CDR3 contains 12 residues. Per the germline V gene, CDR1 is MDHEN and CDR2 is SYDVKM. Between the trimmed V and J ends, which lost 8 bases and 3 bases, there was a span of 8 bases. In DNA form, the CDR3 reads TGTGCCAGCCGCCAGTACAATCAGCCCCAGCATTTT. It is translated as CASRQYNQPQHF.

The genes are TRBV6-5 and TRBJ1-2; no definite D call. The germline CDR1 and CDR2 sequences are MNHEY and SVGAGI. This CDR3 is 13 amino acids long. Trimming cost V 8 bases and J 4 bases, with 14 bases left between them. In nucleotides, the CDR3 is TGTGCCAGCGGAGCCCCAGAGGTCTATGGCTACACCTTC. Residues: CASGAPEVYGYTF.

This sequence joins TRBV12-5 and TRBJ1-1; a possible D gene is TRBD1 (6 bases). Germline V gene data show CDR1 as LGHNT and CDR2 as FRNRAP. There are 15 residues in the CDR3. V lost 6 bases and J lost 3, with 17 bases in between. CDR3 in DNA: TGTGCTAGTGGCCCGGACCCCCCAGGGGACACTGAAGCTTTCTTT. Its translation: CASGPDPPGDTEAFF.

The CDR3, as DNA: TGTGCCAGCAGTTTATTCGGGGGATCACCCCTCCACTTT. This codes for CASSLFGGSPLHF. The chain recombines TRBV28 with TRBJ1-6, with D perhaps TRBD1 (5 bases). The CDR3 covers 13 residues. Germline V CDR1 and CDR2: MDHEN, SYDVKM. V lost 1 base and J lost 10, with 8 bases in between.

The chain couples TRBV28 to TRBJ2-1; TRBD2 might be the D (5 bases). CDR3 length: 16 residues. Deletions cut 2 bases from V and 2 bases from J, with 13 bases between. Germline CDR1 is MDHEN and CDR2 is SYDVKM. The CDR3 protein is CASSLGSRAAYNEQFF. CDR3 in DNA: TGTGCCAGCAGTTTAGGCTCCCGAGCGGCCTACAATGAGCAGTTCTTC.

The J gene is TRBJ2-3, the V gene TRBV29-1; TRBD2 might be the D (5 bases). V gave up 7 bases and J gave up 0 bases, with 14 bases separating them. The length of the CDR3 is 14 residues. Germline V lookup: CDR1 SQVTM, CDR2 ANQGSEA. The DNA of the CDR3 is TGCAGCGCCGAGGGTCGGGGTAGCACAGATACGCAGTATTTT. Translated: CSAEGRGSTDTQYF.

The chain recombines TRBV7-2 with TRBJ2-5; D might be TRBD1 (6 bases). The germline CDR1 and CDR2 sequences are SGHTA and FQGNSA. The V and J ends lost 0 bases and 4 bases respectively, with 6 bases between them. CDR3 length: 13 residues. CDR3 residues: CASSLAGGETQYF. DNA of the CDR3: TGTGCCAGCAGCTTAGCAGGGGGAGAGACCCAGTACTTC.

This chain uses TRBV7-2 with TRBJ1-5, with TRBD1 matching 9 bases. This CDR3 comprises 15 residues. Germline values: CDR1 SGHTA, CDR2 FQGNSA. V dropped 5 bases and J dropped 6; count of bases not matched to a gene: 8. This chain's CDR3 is CASSPITGGGQPQHF. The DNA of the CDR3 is TGTGCCAGCAGCCCAATCACAGGGGGCGGTCAGCCCCAGCATTTT.

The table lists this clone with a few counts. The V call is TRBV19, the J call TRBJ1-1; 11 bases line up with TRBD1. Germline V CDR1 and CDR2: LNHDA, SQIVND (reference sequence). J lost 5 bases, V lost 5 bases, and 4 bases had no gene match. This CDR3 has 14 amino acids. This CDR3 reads CASSWTGGKTEAFF. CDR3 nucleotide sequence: TGTGCCAGTAGTTGGACAGGGGGCAAAACTGAAGCTTTCTTT.

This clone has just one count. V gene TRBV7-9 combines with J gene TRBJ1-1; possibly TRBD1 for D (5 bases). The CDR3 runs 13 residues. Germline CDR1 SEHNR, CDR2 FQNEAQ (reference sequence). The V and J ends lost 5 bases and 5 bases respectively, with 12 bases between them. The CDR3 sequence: CASSPQEGTEAFF. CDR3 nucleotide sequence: TGTGCCAGCAGCCCACAGGAAGGGACTGAAGCTTTCTTT.